The clone carrying this TCR beta chain was picked up a small number of times. Sample time point: persistent/refractory GD, antithyroid drugs over 5 years with positive TRAb. Following extraction of RNA from PBMCs, that RNA was used to make the TCR library. Germline V gene data show CDR1 as DFQATT and CDR2 as SNEGSKA (reference sequence). With 3 bases clipped from V and 8 bases from J, the junction kept 9 bases outside the gene matches. This CDR3 comprises 14 residues. The record originates from a study of regulatory T cells in long-lasting Graves disease. Study as a whole: To qualify as persistent, Graves' disease required over 5 years of antithyroid drugs with positive TSH receptor antibodies.

The TCR beta library used iRepertoire HTBI primers with Arm-PCR amplification of CDR3. Source study methods: Across samples, 62 TRBV and about 15 TRBJ segments were found. TCRdb reprocessed the multiplex PCR reads with MiXCR, giving one entry per CDR3 protein. TCRdb's processing, not the study's, gives the V and J calls here. Found here are approximately 690,000 distinct CDR3 sequences, 25% to 35% of them singletons; the top ten hold roughly 46%. The source material was peripheral blood mononuclear cells (PBMCs), sampled when the disease was refractory, from a patient treated with antithyroid drugs. The receptor was isolated from a female donor with Graves disease. This chain connects TRBV20-1 to TRBJ1-2, with TRBD1 identical over 10 bases. CDR3 DNA: TGCAGTGCTAGTGATCCCCGGGACAGGGGCGGCTACACCTTC. Translating it yields CSASDPRDRGGYTF.